The T cell receptor (beta chain) described here comes from a study of T cell responses to AZD1222 COVID-19 vaccine. Findings of the study overall: Donors were chiefly white British, with a greater number of females, and clonal diversity was perhaps underestimated. The number of AZD1222 recipients seropositive at baseline was only five to seven.

For this clone: Its matching antigen is unknown.

Germline-derived CDR1 and CDR2 are LGHNA and YSLEER. J gave up 0 bases and V 4 bases, and 6 bases lay outside the gene matches. This CDR3 has 16 residues. TCRdb's copy holds only in-frame clones and misses some; the assay was immunoSEQ multiplex PCR. This sample has some 110,000 clones, with roughly 87% found just once. This clonotype was sampled from an adult who received the AZD1222 COVID-19 vaccine. The material sequenced was peripheral blood, taken 28 days after the second AZD1222 dose. The rearrangement uses TRBV4-3 and TRBJ2-7, with 10 bases aligning to TRBD1. The DNA of the CDR3 is TGCGCCAGCAGCCCCGGGACAGGGGCTAGCTCCTACGAGCAGTACTTC. Its translation is CASSPGTGASSYEQYF.